What follows are 17 T cell receptor beta chains derived from one specimen sequenced in a study of T cell repertoires in cytomegalovirus infection. Antigens of these TCRs are unknown. Each CDR3 protein is one row after TCRdb ran MiXCR on the reads. This repertoire shows 80,000 or so distinct CDR3 sequences, about 40% found once; its top ten account for over 90%. The material sequenced was CD8+ T cells from cultured PBMCs, taken from culture after CMV antigen stimulation. Source of these receptors: a human donor in good health (CMV status not recorded). Some clones in this sample may be carry-over from other donors' samples.

This chain links TRBV2 with TRBJ1-5, with 7 bases identical to TRBD1. Germline V gene data show CDR1 as SNHLY and CDR2 as FYNNEI. Trimming cost V 4 bases and J 2 bases; bases outside gene matches: 2. The CDR3 runs 14 residues. Here the CDR3 DNA reads TGTGCCAGCAGTGTCACAGGGGGCAATCAGCCCCAGCATTTT. This gives the protein CASSVTGGNQPQHF. The whole variable domain, remainder taken from reference TRBV2 and TRBJ1-5, is EPEVTQTPSHQVTQMGQEVILRCVPISNHLYFYWYRQILGQKVEFLVSFYNNEISEKSEIFDDQFSVERPDGSNFTLKIRSTKLEDSAMYFCASSVTGGNQPQHFGDGTRLSIL.

The chain recombines TRBV28 with TRBJ2-6; TRBD1 might be the D (6 bases). Trimming left V 5 bases short and J 0 bases short, with 14 bases between. CDR3 size: 17 residues. CDR1 and CDR2 from the germline V gene are MDHEN and SYDVKM. The chain's CDR3 is CASSPRGSRSGANVLTF. The CDR3 DNA reads as TGTGCCAGCAGTCCTAGGGGGAGTCGCTCTGGGGCCAACGTCCTGACTTTC.

In this sample, this clonotype turned up many times. The chain is built from TRBV11-3 and TRBJ1-2; D perhaps matches TRBD1 (5 bases). V was pared by 5 bases and J by 5 bases, with 24 bases between. The V gene's germline CDR1 is SGHNT and CDR2 YENEEA. The CDR3 is 17 residues long. For the CDR3, the DNA is TGTGCCAGCAGCGCCCGCTACATCTTCACGGGGCTATATGGCTACACCTTC. Protein sequence: CASSARYIFTGLYGYTF.

The CDR3 sequence: CARGTGERFLGEETQYF. For the CDR3, the DNA is TGTGCCAGGGGGACAGGGGAACGGTTTCTGGGTGAAGAGACCCAGTACTTC. The rearrangement links TRBV6-1 to TRBJ2-5; 10 bases agree with TRBD1. The length of the CDR3 is 17 residues. Germline V lookup: CDR1 MNHNS, CDR2 SASEGT. Unmatched junction bases numbered 16, after V lost 9 bases and J lost 3 bases.

V and J are TRBV6-1 and TRBJ1-2; D gene uncertain. The CDR3 contains 14 residues. Germline V gene data show CDR1 as MNHNS and CDR2 as SASEGT. The V and J ends lost 1 base and 4 bases respectively, with 10 bases between them. In DNA form, the CDR3 reads TGTGCCAGCAGTGAAGTAGGGCGGTCCTATGGCTACACCTTC. Protein sequence: CASSEVGRSYGYTF.

The chain recombines TRBV7-2 with TRBJ1-5, with D possibly matching TRBD1 (6 bases). The CDR3 runs 15 residues. Germline assignment: CDR1 SGHTA and CDR2 FQGNSA. The V end was cut by 4 bases, the J end by 5 bases, with 15 bases between. The CDR3 coding sequence is TGTGCCAGCAGCTCCTTTGAGGGGGTTGATCAGCCCCAGCATTTT. Residues: CASSSFEGVDQPQHF.

This clonotype was observed a few times. This chain links TRBV7-6 with TRBJ2-1, with a possible D match to TRBD2 (5 bases). The length of the CDR3 is 13 residues. Germline V CDR1 and CDR2: SGHVS, FNYEAQ. The V end lost 1 base, the J end lost 8 bases, and 9 bases lay between the germline ends. The CDR3 is CASSLGGVDEQFF. For the CDR3, the DNA is TGTGCCAGCAGCTTAGGGGGAGTTGATGAGCAGTTCTTC.

This clonotype was detected ten times or more. The CDR3 DNA follows: TGTGCCAGCAGCTTAGGGGCGGGCCTGGGGTTCTACGAGCAGTACTTC. Its protein is CASSLGAGLGFYEQYF. The chain joins TRBV7-2 to TRBJ2-7; tentative D call: TRBD2 (5 bases). V lost 1 base and J lost 3, with 16 bases in between. The V gene's germline CDR1 is SGHTA and CDR2 FQGNSA. This CDR3 spans 16 amino acids. The whole variable domain, filled in from reference TRBV7-2 and TRBJ2-7, reads GAGVSQSPSNKVTEKGKDVELRCDPISGHTALYWYRQSLGQGLEFLIYFQGNSAPDKSGLPSDRFSAERTGGSVSTLTIQRTQQEDSAVYLCASSLGAGLGFYEQYFGPGTRLTVT.

This rearrangement joins TRBV9 to TRBJ2-3; 8 positions match TRBD2. This CDR3 is 17 amino acids long. V lost 3 bases to trimming and J lost 5 bases; unmatched junction nucleotides: 14. The germline CDR1 and CDR2 sequences are SGDLS and YYNGEE. This CDR3 is CASSAPVEGLVIDTQYF. The CDR3 DNA sequence: TGTGCCAGCAGCGCCCCCGTCGAGGGACTAGTCATAGATACGCAGTATTTT.

The chain recombines TRBV7-9 with TRBJ2-1; no reliable D call. With 5 bases removed from V and 5 bases from J, the gap between germline ends came to 16 bases. The length of the CDR3 is 15 residues. CDR1 and CDR2 (germline): SEHNR, FQNEAQ (reference sequence). Here the CDR3 reads CASSLARRPDNEQFF. For the CDR3, the DNA is TGTGCCAGCAGCCTTGCCCGGAGACCAGACAATGAGCAGTTCTTC.

In this sample, this clonotype turned up a few times. At one boundary the junction diverges from the germline segment, which might be a read error. The chain uses TRBV7-2 and TRBJ2-1; 11 bases fit TRBD2. Germline values: CDR1 SGHTA, CDR2 FQGNSA. CDR3 length equals 15 residues. Written as DNA, the CDR3 is TGTGCCAGCAGCATAGCGGGGGGGCCGCCGGATGAGCAGTTCTTC. This sequence encodes CASSIAGGPPDEQFF.

V and J are TRBV5-1 and TRBJ2-7; TRBD2 is a possible D gene (6 bases). Trimming left V 4 bases short and J 2 bases short, with 19 bases between. The CDR3 runs to 16 residues. Per germline, CDR1 SGHRS and CDR2 YFSETQ. DNA of the CDR3: TGCGCCAGCAGCCCGGGTGGCGGGATAAGAACCTACGAGCAGTACTTC. It encodes CASSPGGGIRTYEQYF.

This clonotype was seen repeatedly, ten times or more. The chain joins TRBV6-1 to TRBJ1-1, with a possible D match to TRBD1 (5 bases). This CDR3 has 15 amino acids. The germline V and J ends were trimmed by 7 bases and 4 bases, with 19 bases remaining between them. The germline V gene has CDR1 MNHNS and CDR2 SASEGT. CDR3 sequence reads: CASTLSPMGGTEAFF. The CDR3 region has the DNA TGTGCCAGCACCCTCTCCCCCATGGGGGGCACTGAAGCTTTCTTT.

The V and J genes are TRBV7-6 and TRBJ2-3, with unresolved D. Germline CDR1 is SGHVS and CDR2 is FNYEAQ. The CDR3 has 13 amino acids. V lost 3 bases and J 2 bases, leaving 6 bases between the germline ends. The DNA of the CDR3 is TGTGCCAGCAGCTTTGACCCCACAGATACGCAGTATTTT. Encoded protein: CASSFDPTDTQYF.

This clonotype was observed at least ten times. The chain couples TRBV6-5 to TRBJ2-5; 8 bases agree with TRBD2. The CDR3 runs to 15 residues. Germline V CDR1 and CDR2: MNHEY, SVGAGI. The ends lost 2 bases at V and 5 bases at J; junction bases unmatched: 7. CDR3 sequence (DNA): TGTGCCAGCAGTTACGCGGGACTAGGGGTGGAGACCCAGTACTTC. It translates to CASSYAGLGVETQYF.

The chain employs TRBV5-1 and TRBJ2-5; D might be TRBD1 or TRBD2, each matching 6 bases. This CDR3 is built from 15 residues. Germline V gene data show CDR1 as SGHRS and CDR2 as YFSETQ. V lost 1 base and J 5 bases, leaving 15 bases between the germline ends. CDR3 coding DNA: TGCGCCAGCAGCTTGAGGGGGAGGAAGGCGGAGACCCAGTACTTC. Translating it yields CASSLRGRKAETQYF. Based on the CDR3 plus reference TRBV5-1 and TRBJ2-5, the full variable domain is KAGVTQTPRYLIKTRGQQVTLSCSPISGHRSVSWYQQTPGQGLQFLFEYFSETQRNKGNFPGRFSGRQFSNSRSEMNVSTLELGDSALYLCASSLRGRKAETQYFGPGTRLLVL.

The chain employs TRBV6-2 or TRBV6-3 and TRBJ1-1; 10 nucleotides align to TRBD1. Germline CDR1 and CDR2: MNHEY and SVGEGT. V trimming: 4 bases; J trimming: 12 bases; junction bases outside the gene matches: 17. The CDR3 covers 16 residues. CDR3 region: CASSSMFGRPTGGTFF. CDR3 nucleotide sequence: TGTGCCAGCAGTTCTATGTTTGGGCGCCCGACAGGGGGCACTTTCTTT.